This T cell receptor beta chain was identified during a study of OX40 agonist ivuxolimab in advanced cancers. On the study more broadly: Patients took ivuxolimab, an agonistic anti-OX40 (CD134) antibody. Findings of the study overall: Clones of CD4+ and CD8+ blood T cells grew by week 6 at doses of 0.1 to 3.0 mg/kg. Compared with CD4+, CD8+ T cells on average had more expanded clones.

As regards this clone: Antigen specificity is unknown.

Using immunoSEQ multiplex PCR, the repertoire was profiled, and TCRdb retains in-frame clones only, with some absent. The sample yields under 30,000 clones, 90% seen once. Germline V CDR1 and CDR2: WSHSY, SAAADI. V lost 2 bases and J lost 1; bases outside the gene matches: 9. The CDR3 has 19 amino acids. The clonotype was recovered from an adult with an advanced solid tumor such as melanoma, head and neck, liver or kidney cancer. The sequences come from CD4+ or CD8+ T cells sorted from blood, collected in a trial of the OX40 agonist ivuxolimab. The chain employs TRBV10-2 and TRBJ2-3, with 13 positions matching TRBD2. CDR3 region: CASSEGLAGALGGTDTQYF. The CDR3 bases are TGCGCCAGCAGTGAGGGACTAGCGGGAGCTCTGGGGGGCACAGATACGCAGTATTTT.